The TCR beta chain described here comes from a study of blood T cell repertoires in COVID-19. Study background: Whether acute or convalescent, the COVID-19 samples came from the United States, Italy and Spain.

Original methodology: It was from reference gene primer amplification that nucleated cell counts were estimated. The data were produced by immunoSEQ multiplex PCR, yet TCRdb's version contains in-frame clones alone and is incomplete. That table furnishes V, J and clone size, whereas the DNA furnished D and trimming. Counted here are 200,000 to 300,000 clones, approximately 90% occurring once; the ten biggest clones make up about 4%. Sequenced sample: peripheral blood. The TCR originated in a woman between 40 and 55 years old with acute or convalescent COVID-19.

CDR3 coding DNA: TGTGCCAGCAGCTCCCGGGCGACAGGGGGAAATTCACCCCTCCACTTT. Translation: CASSSRATGGNSPLHF. This chain connects TRBV11-1 to TRBJ1-6; 9 bases are a match to TRBD1. CDR1 and CDR2 (germline): SGHAT, FQDESV (reference sequence). The CDR3 spans 16 residues. Trimming at V came to 4 bases and at J to 7 bases, leaving 8 bases not matched to a gene.